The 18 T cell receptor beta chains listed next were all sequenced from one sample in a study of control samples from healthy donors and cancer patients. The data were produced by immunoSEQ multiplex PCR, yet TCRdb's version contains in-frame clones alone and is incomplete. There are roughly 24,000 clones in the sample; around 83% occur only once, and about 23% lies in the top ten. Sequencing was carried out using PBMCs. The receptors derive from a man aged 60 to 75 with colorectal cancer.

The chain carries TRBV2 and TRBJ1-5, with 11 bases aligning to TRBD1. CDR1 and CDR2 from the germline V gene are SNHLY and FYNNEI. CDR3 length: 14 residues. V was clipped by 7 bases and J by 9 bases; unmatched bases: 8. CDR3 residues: CASNQGQGAGPQHF. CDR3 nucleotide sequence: TGTGCCAGCAATCAAGGACAGGGGGCGGGGCCCCAGCATTTT.

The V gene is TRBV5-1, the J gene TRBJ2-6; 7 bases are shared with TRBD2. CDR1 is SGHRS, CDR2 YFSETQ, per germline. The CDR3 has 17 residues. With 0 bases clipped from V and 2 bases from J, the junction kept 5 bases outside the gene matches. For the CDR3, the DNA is TGCGCCAGCAGCTTGGTTGCGGGGGATGCTGGGGCCAACGTCCTGACTTTC. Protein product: CASSLVAGDAGANVLTF.

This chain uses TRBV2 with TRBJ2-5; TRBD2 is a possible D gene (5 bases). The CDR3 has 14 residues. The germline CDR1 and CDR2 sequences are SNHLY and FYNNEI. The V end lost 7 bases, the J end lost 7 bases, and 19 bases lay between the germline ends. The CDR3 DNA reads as TGTGCCAGCAATGCACAGTCCCTCCGGGGGACCCAGTACTTC. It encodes CASNAQSLRGTQYF.

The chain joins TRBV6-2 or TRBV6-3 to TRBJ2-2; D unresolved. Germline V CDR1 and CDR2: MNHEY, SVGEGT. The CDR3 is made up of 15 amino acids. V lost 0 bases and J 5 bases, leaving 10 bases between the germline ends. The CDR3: CASSYSGNPTGELFF. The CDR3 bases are TGTGCCAGCAGTTACTCAGGAAACCCTACCGGGGAGCTGTTTTTT.

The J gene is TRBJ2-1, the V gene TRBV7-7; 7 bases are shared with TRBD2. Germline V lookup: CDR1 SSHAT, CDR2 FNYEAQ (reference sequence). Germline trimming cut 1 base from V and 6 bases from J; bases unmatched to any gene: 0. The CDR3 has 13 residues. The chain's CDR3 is CASSLGTSNEQFF. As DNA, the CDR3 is TGTGCCAGCAGCTTAGGGACTAGCAATGAGCAGTTCTTC.

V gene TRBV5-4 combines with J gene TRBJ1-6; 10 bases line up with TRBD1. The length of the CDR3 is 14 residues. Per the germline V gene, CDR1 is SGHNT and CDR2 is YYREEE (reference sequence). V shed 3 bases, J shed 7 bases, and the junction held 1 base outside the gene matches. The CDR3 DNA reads TGTGCCAGCAGCTGGGGACAGGGGAATTCACCCCTCCACTTT. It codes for CASSWGQGNSPLHF.

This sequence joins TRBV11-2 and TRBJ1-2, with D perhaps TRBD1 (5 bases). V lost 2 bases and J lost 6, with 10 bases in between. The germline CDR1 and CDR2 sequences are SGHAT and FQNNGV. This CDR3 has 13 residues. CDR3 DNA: TGTGCCAGCAGCTTACGGGACGGAGATGGCTACACCTTC. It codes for CASSLRDGDGYTF.

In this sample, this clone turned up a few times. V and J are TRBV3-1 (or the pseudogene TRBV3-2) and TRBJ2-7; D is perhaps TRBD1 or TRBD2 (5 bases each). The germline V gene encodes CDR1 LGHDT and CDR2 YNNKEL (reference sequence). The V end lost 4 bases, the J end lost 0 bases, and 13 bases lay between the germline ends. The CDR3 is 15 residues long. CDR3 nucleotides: TGTGCCAGCAGCCTAGGGACGGTTAGCTCCTACGAGCAGTACTTC. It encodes CASSLGTVSSYEQYF.

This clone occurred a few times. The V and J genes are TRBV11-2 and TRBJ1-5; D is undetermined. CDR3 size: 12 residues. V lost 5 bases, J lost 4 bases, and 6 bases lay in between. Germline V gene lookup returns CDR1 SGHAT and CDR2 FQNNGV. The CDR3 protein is CASSAQNQPQHF. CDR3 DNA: TGTGCCAGCAGCGCGCAGAATCAGCCCCAGCATTTT.

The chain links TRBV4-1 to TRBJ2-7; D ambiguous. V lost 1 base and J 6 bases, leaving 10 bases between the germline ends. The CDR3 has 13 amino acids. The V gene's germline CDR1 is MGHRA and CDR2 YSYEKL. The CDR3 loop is CASSQAVTREQYF. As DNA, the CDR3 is TGCGCCAGCAGCCAAGCTGTAACACGCGAGCAGTACTTC.

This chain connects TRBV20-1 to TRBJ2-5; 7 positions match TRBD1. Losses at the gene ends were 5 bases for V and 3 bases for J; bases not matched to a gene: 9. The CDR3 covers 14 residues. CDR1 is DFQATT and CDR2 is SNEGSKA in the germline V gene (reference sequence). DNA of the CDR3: TGCAGTGCTCGTGGACAGGACTCCGAAGAGACCCAGTACTTC. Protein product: CSARGQDSEETQYF.

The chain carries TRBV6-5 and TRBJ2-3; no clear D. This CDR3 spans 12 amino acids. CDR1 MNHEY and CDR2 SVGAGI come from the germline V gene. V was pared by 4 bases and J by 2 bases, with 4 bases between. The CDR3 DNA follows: TGTGCCAGCAGTTCCGTCACAGATACGCAGTATTTT. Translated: CASSSVTDTQYF.

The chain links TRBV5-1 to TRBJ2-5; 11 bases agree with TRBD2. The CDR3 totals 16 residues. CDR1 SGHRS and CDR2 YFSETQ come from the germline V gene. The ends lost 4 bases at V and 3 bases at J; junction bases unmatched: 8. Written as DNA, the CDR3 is TGCGCCAGCAGCCCGAGACTAGCGGGGAACAAAGAGACCCAGTACTTC. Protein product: CASSPRLAGNKETQYF.

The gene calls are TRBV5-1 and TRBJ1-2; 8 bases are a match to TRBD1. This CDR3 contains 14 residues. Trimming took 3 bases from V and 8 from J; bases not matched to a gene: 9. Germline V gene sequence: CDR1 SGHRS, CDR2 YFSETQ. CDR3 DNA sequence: TGCGCCAGCAGCTCCGGGACAGGTGGTTTGGGCTACACCTTC. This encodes CASSSGTGGLGYTF.

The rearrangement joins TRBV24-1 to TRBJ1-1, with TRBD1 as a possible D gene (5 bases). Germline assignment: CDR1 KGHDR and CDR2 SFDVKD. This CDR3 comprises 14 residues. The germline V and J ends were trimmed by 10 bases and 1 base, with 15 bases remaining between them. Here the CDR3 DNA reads TGTGCCACTTCCTCGGGACGGGCGAACACTGAAGCTTTCTTT. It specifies CATSSGRANTEAFF.

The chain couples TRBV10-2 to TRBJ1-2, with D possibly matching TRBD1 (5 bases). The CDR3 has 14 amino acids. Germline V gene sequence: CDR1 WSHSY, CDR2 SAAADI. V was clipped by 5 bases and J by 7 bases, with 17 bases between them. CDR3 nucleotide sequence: TGCGCCAGCAGTCGGAGCAGGGTAGGAGGTGGCTACACCTTC. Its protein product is CASSRSRVGGGYTF.

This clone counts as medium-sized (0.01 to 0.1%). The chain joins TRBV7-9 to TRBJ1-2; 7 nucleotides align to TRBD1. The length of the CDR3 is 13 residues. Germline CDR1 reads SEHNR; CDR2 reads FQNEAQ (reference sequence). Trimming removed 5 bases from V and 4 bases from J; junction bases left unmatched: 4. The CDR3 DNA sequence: TGTGCCAGCAGCGACTCAGGGGGCTATGGCTACACCTTC. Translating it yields CASSDSGGYGYTF. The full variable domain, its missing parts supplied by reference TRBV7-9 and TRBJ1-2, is DTGVSQNPRHKITKRGQNVTFRCDPISEHNRLYWYRQTLGQGPEFLTYFQNEAQLEKSRLLSDRFSAERPKGSFSTLEIQRTEQGDSAMYLCASSDSGGYGYTFGSGTRLTVV.

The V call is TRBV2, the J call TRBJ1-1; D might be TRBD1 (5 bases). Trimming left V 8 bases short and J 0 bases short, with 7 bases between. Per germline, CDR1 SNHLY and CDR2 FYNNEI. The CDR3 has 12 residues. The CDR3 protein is CASGQVNTEAFF. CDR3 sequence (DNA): TGTGCCAGCGGACAAGTGAACACTGAAGCTTTCTTT.